The rows below give T cell receptor beta chains drawn from one sample of a study of PD-1 blockade in classical Hodgkin lymphoma. The table came from immunoSEQ multiplex PCR; TCRdb's copy has only in-frame clones and leaves some out. This table holds some 10,000 clones, 74% found once. This specimen was CD4+ T cells from blood, taken at baseline. These receptors originate from a human donor with classical Hodgkin lymphoma. CDR3s include the opening cysteine and the closing phenylalanine or tryptophan. The D gene is left open where the match is weak. Clone size, where shown, is once, few, many, or a class for clones that have expanded.

J gene,D gene,clone size,V gene,CDR3 DNA,CDR3 protein
TRBJ2-2,NA,NA,TRBV6-1,TGTGCCAGCTCGGTGAGGGGTCCGGCCGGGGAGCTGTTTTTT,CASSVRGPAGELFF
TRBJ1-5,NA,NA,TRBV19,TGTGCCAGTAGTGTAATAGGACAACAGCCCCAGCATTTT,CASSVIGQQPQHF
TRBJ1-1,NA,NA,TRBV5-1,TGCGCCAGCAGCTTGAGAGGGGGGGACACTGAAGCTTTCTTT,CASSLRGGDTEAFF
TRBJ1-2,TRBD1,NA,TRBV19,TGTGCCAGTAGTATCACCAGGGGGCAAGGTGGCTACACCTTC,CASSITRGQGGYTF
TRBJ2-7,NA,NA,TRBV7-6,TGTGCCAGCAGCTTATCGGCGGATTACGAGCAGTACTTC,CASSLSADYEQYF
TRBJ1-2,NA,NA,TRBV4-1,TGCGCCAGCAGCCAAGCCGGCACGTTGAACTATGGCTACACCTTC,CASSQAGTLNYGYTF
TRBJ2-7,TRBD2,few,TRBV7-2,TGTGCCAGCAGCTTGCGGGAGGGTTCTTACGAGCAGTACTTC,CASSLREGSYEQYF
TRBJ2-5,TRBD1,NA,TRBV7-6,TGTGCCAGCAGCTCTTGGACAGGGGGCGGAGAGACCCAGTACTTC,CASSSWTGGGETQYF
TRBJ2-3,NA,NA,TRBV5-4,TGTGCCAGCAGCGACAGCACAGATACGCAGTATTTT,CASSDSTDTQYF
TRBJ2-1,TRBD2,NA,TRBV4-1,TGCGCCAGCAGCCAAGAAAGGAGGCGGGAGGGCCAGAATGAGCAGTTCTTC,CASSQERRREGQNEQFF
TRBJ1-4,TRBD1,few,TRBV2,TGTGCCAGCAGTAGGACAGGGAATGAAAAACTGTTTTTT,CASSRTGNEKLFF
TRBJ1-6,NA,NA,TRBV7-9,TGTGCCAGCAGACCAGGGACGTTGAGCTCCTATAATTCACCCCTCCACTTT,CASRPGTLSSYNSPLHF
TRBJ2-4,NA,once,TRBV29-1,TGCAGCGTTGAAGATCAGGGAACCAAAAACATTCAGTACTTC,CSVEDQGTKNIQYF
TRBJ1-4,NA,NA,TRBV20-1,TGCAGTGCTGCGGACCGGGGAAAACTGTTTTTT,CSAADRGKLFF
TRBJ2-1,TRBD2,NA,TRBV29-1,TGCAGCGTTGACGGACTAGCGTTAGATGAGCAGTTCTTC,CSVDGLALDEQFF
TRBJ2-7,TRBD2,NA,TRBV29-1,TGCAGCGTTGAAGGGCCTAGCGGGGGAGTCTACGAGCAGTACTTC,CSVEGPSGGVYEQYF
TRBJ1-3,NA,NA,TRBV14,TGTGCCAGCAGCCAAGTGTTGGGGGCTGGAAACACCATATATTTT,CASSQVLGAGNTIYF
TRBJ1-1,NA,NA,TRBV10-3,TGTGCCAGCAGGCCCTCACAGGAGAACACTGAAGCTTTCTTT,CASRPSQENTEAFF
TRBJ1-1,NA,NA,TRBV5-8,TGTGCCAGCAGCTCTGGGTGGGAGGGGTATACTGAAGCTTTCTTT,CASSSGWEGYTEAFF
TRBJ1-2,NA,few,TRBV19,TGTGCCAGTCGCTGCCGGGACTGTGGCTACACCTTC,CASRCRDCGYTF
TRBJ2-7,NA,NA,TRBV5-1,TGCGCCAGCAGCTTGTGGGGTGGGGGAGTTGGAAGGGTCGAGCAGTACTTC,CASSLWGGGVGRVEQYF
TRBJ2-3,NA,NA,TRBV28,TGTGCCAGCAGTTCCTTCGAATCCAGGGTCGCGCAGTATTTT,CASSSFESRVAQYF
TRBJ2-1,NA,NA,TRBV5-1,TGCGCCAGCAGCTTGAATACGTTCGGACAGCGGTCCGTCAATGAGCAGTTCTTC,CASSLNTFGQRSVNEQFF
TRBJ2-1,TRBD2,NA,TRBV11-2,TGTGCCAGCAGCTTAGAGCTAGCGGGAGCCCATGAGCAGTTCTTC,CASSLELAGAHEQFF
TRBJ1-4,TRBD1,NA,TRBV2,TGTGCCAGCACTGAAGACAGGGGCCTAAATGAAAAACTGTTTTTT,CASTEDRGLNEKLFF
TRBJ1-1,TRBD1,few,TRBV6-5,TGTGCCAGCAGTGGGACAGATATGAACACTGAAGCTTTCTTT,CASSGTDMNTEAFF
TRBJ2-7,TRBD1,few,TRBV19,TGTGCCAGTAGTATTAGACAGGGGTACGAGCAGTACTTC,CASSIRQGYEQYF
TRBJ1-5,TRBD1,NA,TRBV6-6,TGTGCCAGCAGACAACAGGGGGCCAGCAATCAGCCCCAGCATTTT,CASRQQGASNQPQHF
TRBJ2-1,TRBD2,NA,TRBV7-8,TGTGCCAGCAGCTTTGATAATATCGGGGGGACGGGGAATGAGCAGTTCTTC,CASSFDNIGGTGNEQFF
TRBJ1-3,NA,NA,TRBV9,TGTGCCAGCAGCGTAGATCCGGGTCAAAACACCATATATTTT,CASSVDPGQNTIYF
TRBJ1-1,NA,once,TRBV11-1,TGTGCCAGCAGCTTCGTGGGGGCCACTGAAGCTTTCTTT,CASSFVGATEAFF
TRBJ2-1,TRBD2,NA,TRBV7-9,TGTGCCAGCAGCCCCCGGGCCAGCGGGAATTACAATGAGCAGTTCTTC,CASSPRASGNYNEQFF
TRBJ1-1,TRBD1,NA,TRBV28,TGTGCCAGCAGCGGCATACTCGGACAGGGGGGGATGAACACTGAAGCTTTCTTT,CASSGILGQGGMNTEAFF
TRBJ2-6,TRBD1,NA,TRBV10-1,TGCGCCAGCAGTGAGTCCACAGGGGCTGGGGCCAACGTCCTGACTTTC,CASSESTGAGANVLTF
TRBJ1-5,NA,NA,TRBV6-6,TGTGCCAGCAGAAGAAGAGATAGCAATCAGCCCCAGCATTTT,CASRRRDSNQPQHF
TRBJ1-6,NA,few,TRBV7-8,TGTGCCAGCAGCTTAGGCCCACAGGGTCCATCTCCCCTCCACTTT,CASSLGPQGPSPLHF
TRBJ2-2,NA,NA,TRBV4-2,TGTGCCAGCAGCCAAGGGGCGAGCGGCCTCTTTGACACCGGGGAGCTGTTTTTT,CASSQGASGLFDTGELFF
TRBJ2-5,NA,NA,TRBV7-7,TGTGCTAGCAGCTTGTTAGGGGAAGAGACCCAGTACTTC,CASSLLGEETQYF
TRBJ2-3,TRBD2,NA,TRBV4-1,TGCGCCAGCAGCCCCGCCGGGGCGGGAGGCTACTCAGATACGCAGTATTTT,CASSPAGAGGYSDTQYF
TRBJ1-1,NA,NA,TRBV29-1,TGCAGCGTAGGGGCAGGGTGGGGGATGAACACTGAAGCTTTCTTT,CSVGAGWGMNTEAFF